These T cell receptor beta chains were read from a single sample in a study of blood T cell repertoires in COVID-19. The data were produced by immunoSEQ multiplex PCR, yet TCRdb's version contains in-frame clones alone and is incomplete. This sample has 190,000 or so clones; just under 90% occur once, and the top ten carry 6.2%. Sequences were obtained from peripheral blood. The receptor source for this set is a man in his sixties who had recovered from COVID-19. CDR3s include the opening cysteine and the closing phenylalanine or tryptophan. A D gene is named only where the DNA matches it firmly. The size field is filled for only some rows; it gives once, few, many or a size class.

d_call: -
j_call: TRBJ2-7
v_call: TRBV5-1
clone_size: -
cdr3_nt: TGCGCCAGCAGCTTGCTAGCGTCTAGCTCCTACGAGCAGTACTTC
cdr3_aa: CASSLLASSSYEQYF

d_call: TRBD2
j_call: TRBJ2-5
v_call: TRBV5-1
clone_size: -
cdr3_nt: TGCGCCAGCTCAAATAGCGGGGAGAATCAAGAGACCCAGTACTTC
cdr3_aa: CASSNSGENQETQYF

d_call: -
j_call: TRBJ1-2
v_call: TRBV19
clone_size: once
cdr3_nt: TGTGCCAGTAGTATAGCAGGGGCGCTCGTCGACTATGGCTACACCTTC
cdr3_aa: CASSIAGALVDYGYTF

d_call: -
j_call: TRBJ2-2
v_call: TRBV27
clone_size: -
cdr3_nt: TGTGCCAGCAGTCCCTCGGGGGCCGGGGAGCTGTTTTTT
cdr3_aa: CASSPSGAGELFF

d_call: -
j_call: TRBJ2-1
v_call: TRBV5-1
clone_size: -
cdr3_nt: TGCGCCAGCAGCTTGGACAGGAGAAATGAGCAGTTCTTC
cdr3_aa: CASSLDRRNEQFF

d_call: -
j_call: TRBJ2-5
v_call: TRBV27
clone_size: -
cdr3_nt: TGTGCCAGTCGTAGACAGGCCCCCCAAGAGACCCAGTACTTC
cdr3_aa: CASRRQAPQETQYF

d_call: -
j_call: TRBJ1-5
v_call: TRBV30
clone_size: -
cdr3_nt: TGTGCCTGGAGTGGTAGACAGTTCAATCAGCCCCAGCATTTT
cdr3_aa: CAWSGRQFNQPQHF

d_call: -
j_call: TRBJ1-4
v_call: TRBV21-1
clone_size: -
cdr3_nt: TGTGCCAGCAGCAAAGGGGGACAGTATAATGAAAAACTGTTTTTT
cdr3_aa: CASSKGGQYNEKLFF

d_call: -
j_call: TRBJ1-1
v_call: TRBV21-1
clone_size: -
cdr3_nt: TGTGCCAGCAGCAATTCACGGTCCCAAGATACTGAAGCTTTCTTT
cdr3_aa: CASSNSRSQDTEAFF

d_call: TRBD1
j_call: TRBJ2-3
v_call: TRBV29-1
clone_size: -
cdr3_nt: TGCAGCGTTCGACCACCACCGGGACAGGGTGCAGCAGATACGCAGTATTTT
cdr3_aa: CSVRPPPGQGAADTQYF

d_call: -
j_call: TRBJ1-4
v_call: TRBV20-1
clone_size: -
cdr3_nt: TGCAGTGCTAGTGGAGGAACTAATGAAAAACTGTTTTTT
cdr3_aa: CSASGGTNEKLFF

d_call: -
j_call: TRBJ2-7
v_call: TRBV5-1
clone_size: -
cdr3_nt: TGCGCCAGCAGCTTGGTGAACAGTCCGCTCCCCTACGAGCAGTACTTC
cdr3_aa: CASSLVNSPLPYEQYF

d_call: -
j_call: TRBJ2-3
v_call: TRBV12-5
clone_size: -
cdr3_nt: TGTGCTAGTGCGTTCGGCGGGACGGGCACAGATACGCAGTATTTT
cdr3_aa: CASAFGGTGTDTQYF

d_call: -
j_call: TRBJ1-1
v_call: TRBV7-3
clone_size: -
cdr3_nt: TGTGCCACCTCTTCAGACATGAACACTGAAGCTTTCTTT
cdr3_aa: CATSSDMNTEAFF

d_call: TRBD2
j_call: TRBJ2-1
v_call: TRBV5-6
clone_size: -
cdr3_nt: TGTGCCAGCAGCCCATTTAGCGGGAGCTACAATGAGCAGTTCTTC
cdr3_aa: CASSPFSGSYNEQFF

d_call: TRBD1
j_call: TRBJ2-3
v_call: TRBV24-1
clone_size: -
cdr3_nt: TGTGCCACCAGTGATCCGACAGGGGGCTTCACAGATACGCAGTATTTT
cdr3_aa: CATSDPTGGFTDTQYF

d_call: -
j_call: TRBJ1-2
v_call: TRBV19
clone_size: -
cdr3_nt: TGTGCCAGTGTGCGCGGGGGGCCTGACTATGGCTACACCTTC
cdr3_aa: CASVRGGPDYGYTF

d_call: TRBD2
j_call: TRBJ2-3
v_call: TRBV9
clone_size: -
cdr3_nt: TGTGCCAGCAGCGTTGACGGACTAGCGGGGACCACAGATACGCAGTATTTT
cdr3_aa: CASSVDGLAGTTDTQYF

d_call: -
j_call: TRBJ2-5
v_call: TRBV27
clone_size: -
cdr3_nt: TGTGCCAGCCGGGATCTCCAAGAGACCCAGTACTTC
cdr3_aa: CASRDLQETQYF

d_call: -
j_call: TRBJ2-3
v_call: TRBV18
clone_size: -
cdr3_nt: TGTGCCAGCTCACCTCCTAGCACAGATACGCAGTATTTT
cdr3_aa: CASSPPSTDTQYF

d_call: TRBD1
j_call: TRBJ1-1
v_call: TRBV2
clone_size: -
cdr3_nt: TGTGCCAGCAGTCGCGACAGGGGATGGGACACTGAAGCTTTCTTT
cdr3_aa: CASSRDRGWDTEAFF

d_call: -
j_call: TRBJ1-1
v_call: TRBV30
clone_size: once
cdr3_nt: TGTGCCTGGAGTGCCACTAATCGGGCTTTCTTT
cdr3_aa: CAWSATNRAFF

d_call: TRBD1
j_call: TRBJ1-3
v_call: TRBV11-3
clone_size: -
cdr3_nt: TGTGCCAGCAGCACCACCGGACAGGGTGGAAACACCATATATTTT
cdr3_aa: CASSTTGQGGNTIYF

d_call: -
j_call: TRBJ2-3
v_call: TRBV19
clone_size: -
cdr3_nt: TGTGCCAGTAGTCCCCCCGGCACAGATACGCAGTATTTT
cdr3_aa: CASSPPGTDTQYF

d_call: TRBD1
j_call: TRBJ1-1
v_call: TRBV10-2
clone_size: -
cdr3_nt: TGCGCCAGCAGTGTGATCACAGGGGCGCACACTGAAGCTTTCTTT
cdr3_aa: CASSVITGAHTEAFF

d_call: -
j_call: TRBJ2-3
v_call: TRBV19
clone_size: -
cdr3_nt: TGTGCCAGCCTTCGGGGTCGTGGGGGGACAGATACGCAGTATTTT
cdr3_aa: CASLRGRGGTDTQYF

d_call: TRBD2
j_call: TRBJ2-7
v_call: TRBV19
clone_size: -
cdr3_nt: TGTGCCAGTAGTCCCAGACTAGCGGGAGTGTCCTACGAGCAGTACTTC
cdr3_aa: CASSPRLAGVSYEQYF

d_call: TRBD2
j_call: TRBJ2-2
v_call: TRBV19
clone_size: once
cdr3_nt: TGTGCCAGTAGTGCAGCGGGAGCGCACACCGGGGAGCTGTTTTTT
cdr3_aa: CASSAAGAHTGELFF

d_call: -
j_call: TRBJ2-7
v_call: TRBV5-1
clone_size: -
cdr3_nt: TGCGCCAGCAGCTTGGACAGGGGGAGGGCGTCCTACGAGCAGTACTTC
cdr3_aa: CASSLDRGRASYEQYF

d_call: TRBD2
j_call: TRBJ2-1
v_call: TRBV2
clone_size: -
cdr3_nt: TGTGCCAGCAGGGGGACTAGCCGATACAATGAGCAGTTCTTC
cdr3_aa: CASRGTSRYNEQFF

d_call: TRBD2
j_call: TRBJ2-7
v_call: TRBV7-9
clone_size: -
cdr3_nt: TGTGCCAGCAGCTTAGTAGGCCGGCGGGAGGTCTACGAGCAGTACTTC
cdr3_aa: CASSLVGRREVYEQYF

d_call: TRBD1
j_call: TRBJ2-7
v_call: TRBV2
clone_size: -
cdr3_nt: TGTGCCAGCAGTGAAGTGACAGGGGCCTACGAGCAGTACTTC
cdr3_aa: CASSEVTGAYEQYF

d_call: TRBD1
j_call: TRBJ1-2
v_call: TRBV6-5
clone_size: -
cdr3_nt: TGTGCCAGCAGCCGTCGGACAGGCTTATATGGCTACACCTTC
cdr3_aa: CASSRRTGLYGYTF

d_call: TRBD1
j_call: TRBJ1-4
v_call: TRBV7-2
clone_size: -
cdr3_nt: TGTGCCAGCAGCTTCAGGGGGACTAATGAAAAACTGTTTTTT
cdr3_aa: CASSFRGTNEKLFF

d_call: -
j_call: TRBJ2-3
v_call: TRBV14
clone_size: once
cdr3_nt: TGTGCCAGCAGCCAAGTTCTCGGGACTCGCACAGATACGCAGTATTTT
cdr3_aa: CASSQVLGTRTDTQYF

d_call: TRBD2
j_call: TRBJ2-1
v_call: TRBV11-3
clone_size: -
cdr3_nt: TGTGCCAGCAGCTTAGGACTAGCGGGAGGGTACAATGAGCAGTTCTTC
cdr3_aa: CASSLGLAGGYNEQFF

d_call: TRBD2
j_call: TRBJ2-1
v_call: TRBV27
clone_size: -
cdr3_nt: TGTGCCAGCAGTTCACTTAGCGGGAGTTCCTACAATGAGCAGTTCTTC
cdr3_aa: CASSSLSGSSYNEQFF

d_call: -
j_call: TRBJ2-5
v_call: TRBV11-3
clone_size: -
cdr3_nt: TGTGCCAGCAGCTTAGGTAGACAAGAGACCCAGTACTTC
cdr3_aa: CASSLGRQETQYF

d_call: TRBD1
j_call: TRBJ1-5
v_call: TRBV7-9
clone_size: -
cdr3_nt: TGTGCCAGCAGCCCGACAGGGGGCGCAGATCAGCCCCAGCATTTT
cdr3_aa: CASSPTGGADQPQHF

d_call: TRBD1
j_call: TRBJ2-2
v_call: TRBV11-2
clone_size: -
cdr3_nt: TGTGCCAGCAGCTGGGGACAGACCGGGGAGCTGTTTTTT
cdr3_aa: CASSWGQTGELFF

d_call: -
j_call: TRBJ1-1
v_call: TRBV5-4
clone_size: -
cdr3_nt: TGTGCCAGCAGCTTATCTGGGCAGCTTACTGAAGCTTTCTTT
cdr3_aa: CASSLSGQLTEAFF

d_call: -
j_call: TRBJ1-2
v_call: TRBV6-5
clone_size: -
cdr3_nt: TGTGCCAGCAGTTCGAGGGAGGCCGACCATGGCTACACCTTC
cdr3_aa: CASSSREADHGYTF

d_call: TRBD1
j_call: TRBJ2-7
v_call: TRBV7-2
clone_size: -
cdr3_nt: TGTGCCAGCGGCAGGGGGTACGAGCAGTACTTC
cdr3_aa: CASGRGYEQYF

d_call: TRBD1
j_call: TRBJ1-2
v_call: TRBV10-3
clone_size: -
cdr3_nt: TGTGCCATCAGTGGACAGGGTCCCAACTATGGCTACACCTTC
cdr3_aa: CAISGQGPNYGYTF

d_call: -
j_call: TRBJ2-1
v_call: TRBV7-8
clone_size: -
cdr3_nt: TGTGCCAGCAGCCTTAGTCCCGGAGGACGGTCCCTAAAGGAGCAGTTCTTC
cdr3_aa: CASSLSPGGRSLKEQFF

d_call: TRBD1
j_call: TRBJ1-2
v_call: TRBV30
clone_size: -
cdr3_nt: TGTGCCTGGAGTGGGGACAGCGGGCGAGGAGGTGGCTACACCTTC
cdr3_aa: CAWSGDSGRGGGYTF

d_call: -
j_call: TRBJ1-1
v_call: TRBV30
clone_size: -
cdr3_nt: TGTGCCTACTCGAGGACTGAAGCTTTCTTT
cdr3_aa: CAYSRTEAFF